This T cell receptor (beta chain) came from a study of cytomegalovirus exposure and HLA in healthy donors. Notes on the study in general: The authors excluded some V segments, including TRBV6-2 and TRBV6-3, as indistinguishable. TCR association rates varied by HLA locus in a later analysis, with DRB1 highest and HLA-C lowest.

In the case of this clone: Its antigen is currently unknown.

Use of 60 Vbeta and 13 Jbeta primers characterized the PCR. This table comes from immunoSEQ multiplex PCR, and its TCRdb copy is limited to in-frame clones, with some not included. Counted here are about 140,000 clones, about 80% occurring once; the ten biggest clones make up roughly 1.2%. In germline, CDR1 is SGDLS, CDR2 YYNGEE. The CDR3 is made up of 11 amino acids. The germline V and J ends were trimmed by 3 bases and 3 bases, with 4 bases remaining between them. Sequenced sample: PBMCs. This TCR was recovered from a male donor in good health and CMV-seropositive. This sequence joins TRBV9 and TRBJ2-7; D remains unclear. In DNA form, the CDR3 reads TGTGCCAGCAGCGACAACTACGAGCAGTACTTC. It yields the protein CASSDNYEQYF. Together with reference TRBV9 and TRBJ2-7, the CDR3 gives the full variable domain: DSGVTQTPKHLITATGQRVTLRCSPRSGDLSVYWYQQSLDQGLQFLIQYYNGEERAKGNILERFSAQQFPDLHSELNLSSLELGDSALYFCASSDNYEQYFGPGTRLTVT.